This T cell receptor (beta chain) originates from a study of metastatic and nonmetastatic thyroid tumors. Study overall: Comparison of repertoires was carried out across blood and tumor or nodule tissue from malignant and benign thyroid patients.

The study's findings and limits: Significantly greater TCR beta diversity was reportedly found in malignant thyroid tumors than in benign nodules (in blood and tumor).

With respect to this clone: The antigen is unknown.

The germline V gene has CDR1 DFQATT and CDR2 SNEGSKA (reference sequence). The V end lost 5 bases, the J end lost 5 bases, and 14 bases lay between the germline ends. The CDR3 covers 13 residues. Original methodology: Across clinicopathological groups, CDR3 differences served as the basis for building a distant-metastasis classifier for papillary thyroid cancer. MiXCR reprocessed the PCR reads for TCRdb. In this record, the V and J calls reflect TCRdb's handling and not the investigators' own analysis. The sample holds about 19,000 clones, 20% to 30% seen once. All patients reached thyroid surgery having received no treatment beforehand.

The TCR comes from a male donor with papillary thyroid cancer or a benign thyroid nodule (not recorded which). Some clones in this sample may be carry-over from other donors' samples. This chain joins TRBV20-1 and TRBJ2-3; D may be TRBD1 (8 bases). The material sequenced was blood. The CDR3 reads CSAEAGTGDTQYF. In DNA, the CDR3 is TGCAGTGCTGAAGCGGGGACAGGAGATACGCAGTATTTT.